Shown below are 29 T cell receptor beta chains from a single sample sequenced in a study of blood T cell repertoires in COVID-19. The method was immunoSEQ multiplex PCR; TCRdb's version includes in-frame clones alone and lacks a portion of them. The profile covers more than 60,000 clones, with roughly nine tenths appearing a single time and roughly 5% taken by the ten largest. Material: peripheral blood. The origin of the receptors is a woman aged 45-65 years with active COVID-19.

The V gene is TRBV3-1 (or the pseudogene TRBV3-2), the J gene TRBJ1-1; no firm D call. Trimming stripped 8 bases from V and 7 bases from J, with 11 bases between. This CDR3 has 11 residues. CDR1 LGHDT and CDR2 YNNKEL come from the germline V gene (reference sequence). The CDR3 coding sequence is TGTGCCAGCGGCCTCCTCGGTGAAGCTTTCTTT. Its translation is CASGLLGEAFF.

This clone has a handful of counts. V and J are TRBV19 and TRBJ1-5; D gene uncertain. Germline CDR1 LNHDA, CDR2 SQIVND (reference sequence). Trimming left V 1 base short and J 1 base short, with 11 bases between. This CDR3 region has 16 residues. The CDR3 reads CASSIVAGRSNQPQHF. CDR3 sequence (DNA): TGTGCCAGTAGTATAGTAGCGGGGAGAAGCAATCAGCCCCAGCATTTT.

The chain recombines TRBV28 with TRBJ2-3; D uncertain. Germline CDR1 and CDR2: MDHEN and SYDVKM. This CDR3 contains 16 residues. The V end lost 2 bases, the J end lost 0 bases, and 12 bases lay between the germline ends. CDR3 coding DNA: TGTGCCAGCAGTTTAAGCAGGCTTTCTAGCACAGATACGCAGTATTTT. This translates into CASSLSRLSSTDTQYF.

J is TRBJ2-7 and V is TRBV28; the D is unclear. Trimming stripped 3 bases from V and 1 base from J, with 7 bases between. CDR3 length: 13 residues. Germline CDR1 is MDHEN and CDR2 is SYDVKM. The CDR3 reads CASSFANSYEQYF. In DNA, the CDR3 is TGTGCCAGCAGTTTTGCGAATTCCTACGAGCAGTACTTC. Combining the CDR3 with reference TRBV28 and TRBJ2-7 gives the whole variable domain DVKVTQSSRYLVKRTGEKVFLECVQDMDHENMFWYRQDPGLGLRLIYFSYDVKMKEKGDIPEGYSVSREKKERFSLILESASTNQTSMYLCASSFANSYEQYFGPGTRLTVT.

In its sample, this clone was seen once. The chain joins TRBV7-2 to TRBJ1-2; D is unresolved. V lost 6 bases and J 4 bases, leaving 12 bases between the germline ends. Germline CDR1 SGHTA, CDR2 FQGNSA. The CDR3 consists of 13 residues. CDR3 in amino acids: CASRPTAVYGYTF. In DNA form, the CDR3 reads TGTGCCAGCAGGCCTACAGCGGTCTATGGCTACACCTTC. Using reference TRBV7-2 and TRBJ1-2 for the parts outside the CDR3, the full variable domain is GAGVSQSPSNKVTEKGKDVELRCDPISGHTALYWYRQSLGQGLEFLIYFQGNSAPDKSGLPSDRFSAERTGGSVSTLTIQRTQQEDSAVYLCASRPTAVYGYTFGSGTRLTVV.

Comments on this clone: The identical CDR3 is also encoded by other nucleotide sequences in the sample. The J gene is TRBJ2-1, the V gene TRBV5-1, with 8 bases matching TRBD1. The CDR3 spans 15 residues. V dropped 3 bases and J dropped 6; count of bases not matched to a gene: 8. CDR1 and CDR2 (germline): SGHRS, YFSETQ. The CDR3 region has the DNA TGCGCCAGCAGCTCGGACAGGGCTAGGGGCAATGAGCAGTTCTTC. This codes for CASSSDRARGNEQFF.

This sequence joins TRBV9 and TRBJ2-3; D possibly corresponds to TRBD2 (6 bases). Per the germline V gene, CDR1 is SGDLS and CDR2 is YYNGEE. The length of the CDR3 is 14 residues. Trimming stripped 0 bases from V and 9 bases from J, with 14 bases between. The CDR3 bases are TGTGCCAGCAGCGTAGTAGGCGGGGACGGCACGCAGTATTTT. As protein: CASSVVGGDGTQYF.

The V and J genes are TRBV19 and TRBJ2-1; D might be TRBD1 (5 bases). This CDR3 is 13 amino acids long. Trimming removed 5 bases from V and 4 bases from J, with 9 bases in between. Germline loops: CDR1 LNHDA, CDR2 SQIVND (reference sequence). The CDR3, as DNA: TGTGCCAGTAGTGCCCAGGGATACAATGAGCAGTTCTTC. Translating gives CASSAQGYNEQFF.

The chain has TRBV6-1 and TRBJ2-7; D might be TRBD2 (5 bases). Germline CDR1 and CDR2: MNHNS and SASEGT. There are 15 residues in the CDR3. Trimming removed 0 bases at V and 0 bases at J, with 9 bases between. The CDR3 sequence is CASSEAPGSSYEQYF. DNA for the CDR3: TGTGCCAGCAGTGAAGCCCCGGGGTCCTCCTACGAGCAGTACTTC.

With respect to this clone: Other DNA sequences in this sample translate to the same CDR3. V and J are TRBV7-3 and TRBJ2-1, with 10 bases fitting TRBD2. The CDR3 has 14 residues. Germline V gives CDR1 SGHTA, CDR2 FQGTGA. V shed 3 bases and J 4 bases; nucleotides not matched to a gene: 0. The CDR3 bases are TGTGCCAGCAGCTTGGGACTAGCGTACAATGAGCAGTTCTTC. It is translated as CASSLGLAYNEQFF.

The rearrangement links TRBV18 to TRBJ2-1; a possible D gene is TRBD1 (6 bases). The CDR3 sequence is 17 residues long. V gave up 5 bases and J gave up 9 bases, with 26 bases separating them. Germline V gene data show CDR1 as KGHSH and CDR2 as LQKENI. CDR3 in amino acids: CASSSQGSGHLLGEQFF. CDR3 sequence (DNA): TGTGCCAGCTCATCACAAGGTTCGGGACATCTACTCGGTGAGCAGTTCTTC.

The V and J genes are TRBV5-1 and TRBJ2-5; 9 nucleotides line up with TRBD1. The CDR3 is 14 amino acids. With 6 bases clipped from V and 5 bases from J, the junction kept 8 bases outside the gene matches. Germline V CDR1 and CDR2: SGHRS, YFSETQ. The CDR3 nucleotides read TGCGCCAGCAACGTGGACAGGGGCCGGGAGACCCAGTACTTC. This codes for CASNVDRGRETQYF.

The chain employs TRBV19 and TRBJ1-1; 8 nucleotides align to TRBD1. The CDR3 has 15 amino acids. Germline V lookup: CDR1 LNHDA, CDR2 SQIVND (reference sequence). The ends lost 8 bases at V and 0 bases at J; junction bases unmatched: 8. In nucleotides, the CDR3 is TGTGCCAGTGGACCTTCGGACAGGGTGAACACTGAAGCTTTCTTT. This encodes CASGPSDRVNTEAFF. The complete variable domain, with remaining parts taken from reference TRBV19 and TRBJ1-1, reads DGGITQSPKYLFRKEGQNVTLSCEQNLNHDAMYWYRQDPGQGLRLIYYSQIVNDFQKGDIAEGYSVSREKKESFPLTVTSAQKNPTAFYLCASGPSDRVNTEAFFGQGTRLTVV.

This clone was counted once. The genes are TRBV7-2 and TRBJ1-1; D gene unclear. The CDR3 contains 14 residues. V shed 6 bases and J shed 2 bases, with 13 bases lying between them. Germline V gene sequence: CDR1 SGHTA, CDR2 FQGNSA. The CDR3 reads CASRRTVLNTEAFF. In nucleotides, the CDR3 is TGTGCCAGCAGAAGAACAGTTCTCAACACTGAAGCTTTCTTT.

The gene calls are TRBV6-5 and TRBJ2-1; D remains ambiguous. Trimming removed 6 bases at V and 0 bases at J, with 12 bases between. The CDR3 contains 15 residues. Germline CDR1 is MNHEY and CDR2 is SVGAGI. CDR3 region: CASSLLRSSYNEQFF. The CDR3 DNA follows: TGTGCCAGCAGCCTCCTGAGGAGCTCCTACAATGAGCAGTTCTTC.

The V gene is TRBV11-3, the J gene TRBJ2-1; D is possibly TRBD1 (5 bases). Germline V gene sequence: CDR1 SGHNT, CDR2 YENEEA. Trimming left V 1 base short and J 9 bases short, with 10 bases between. CDR3 length: 13 amino acids. CDR3 in amino acids: CASSLVGLREQFF. DNA of the CDR3: TGTGCCAGCAGCTTAGTGGGGCTACGTGAGCAGTTCTTC. Based on the CDR3 plus reference TRBV11-3 and TRBJ2-1, the full variable domain is EAGVVQSPRYKIIEKKQPVAFWCNPISGHNTLYWYLQNLGQGPELLIRYENEEAVDDSQLPKDRFSAERLKGVDSTLKIQPAELGDSAVYLCASSLVGLREQFFGPGTRLTVL.

The CDR3 DNA is TGTGCCATTCAAACGCCGACAGGGAACAACTATGGCTACACCTTC. This encodes CAIQTPTGNNYGYTF. The rearrangement links TRBV10-3 to TRBJ1-2; 7 positions agree with TRBD1. Germline values: CDR1 ENHRY, CDR2 SYGVKD. The CDR3 has 15 residues. Trimming at V came to 9 bases and at J to 2 bases, leaving 12 bases not matched to a gene.

This chain links TRBV6-5 with TRBJ1-1; D is ambiguous. The CDR3 has 16 residues. Trimming left V 0 bases short and J 5 bases short, with 16 bases between. The V gene's germline CDR1 is MNHEY and CDR2 SVGAGI. This CDR3 is CASSYSPTLTGTEAFF. CDR3 coding DNA: TGTGCCAGCAGTTACTCCCCCACCTTAACCGGGACTGAAGCTTTCTTT.

The chain couples TRBV5-1 to TRBJ2-1, with D possibly being TRBD2 (6 bases). Germline CDR1 and CDR2: SGHRS and YFSETQ. V gave up 7 bases and J gave up 0 bases, with 14 bases separating them. The CDR3 sequence is 15 residues long. CDR3 in DNA: TGCGCCAGCTGTAGACGGGAGAGCTCCTACAATGAGCAGTTCTTC. The encoded protein is CASCRRESSYNEQFF.

V and J are TRBV7-6 and TRBJ2-5; D uncertain. The CDR3 is 15 amino acids. CDR1 SGHVS and CDR2 FNYEAQ come from the germline V gene. The V and J ends lost 0 bases and 1 base respectively, with 9 bases between them. The CDR3 protein is CASSLALGFQETQYF. The CDR3, as DNA: TGTGCCAGCAGCTTAGCATTGGGCTTCCAAGAGACCCAGTACTTC.

The V and J genes are TRBV5-1 and TRBJ1-2; 8 bases match TRBD1. The CDR3 is made up of 12 amino acids. The V gene end was trimmed by 4 bases and the J gene end by 8 bases; junction bases not matched to a gene: 4. In germline, CDR1 is SGHRS, CDR2 YFSETQ. CDR3 nucleotides: TGCGCCAGCAGCGCGACAGGGGACGGCTACACCTTC. It specifies CASSATGDGYTF.

This clone was observed a single time. The gene calls are TRBV4-1 and TRBJ2-7, with TRBD2 as a possible D gene (6 bases). The ends were cut back, 3 bases at V and 0 bases at J, with 9 bases in the middle. This CDR3 region has 14 residues. Germline V gives CDR1 MGHRA, CDR2 YSYEKL. CDR3 sequence: CASSQGLRSYEQYF. CDR3 sequence (DNA): TGCGCCAGCAGCCAGGGACTCCGCTCCTACGAGCAGTACTTC.

CDR3 protein: CASSQGRLAGRETQYF. The CDR3 bases are TGTGCCAGCAGCCAAGGACGGCTAGCGGGGAGAGAGACCCAGTACTTC. This chain connects TRBV3-1 (or the pseudogene TRBV3-2) to TRBJ2-5, with 9 bases matching TRBD2. CDR3 size: 16 residues. V was pared by 1 base and J by 4 bases, with 7 bases of the junction left unmatched. CDR1 is LGHDT, CDR2 YNNKEL, per germline (reference sequence).

The V gene is TRBV3-1 (or the pseudogene TRBV3-2), the J gene TRBJ2-1, with D perhaps TRBD1 (7 bases). V shed 3 bases and J shed 4 bases, with 19 bases lying between them. Per germline, CDR1 LGHDT and CDR2 YNNKEL (reference sequence). This CDR3 has 17 amino acids. CDR3 in amino acids: CASSHLGGGAVYNEQFF. CDR3 DNA: TGTGCCAGCAGCCACCTCGGAGGGGGCGCGGTATACAATGAGCAGTTCTTC.

V gene TRBV6-5 combines with J gene TRBJ1-5; D call uncertain. Trimming shortened V by 5 bases and J by 2 bases, and 7 bases separated the two germline ends. In germline, CDR1 is MNHEY, CDR2 SVGAGI. CDR3 length: 13 amino acids. Written as DNA, the CDR3 is TGTGCCAGCAGTCCCCCTCGCAATCAGCCCCAGCATTTT. It translates to CASSPPRNQPQHF.

The chain has TRBV6-5 and TRBJ2-1, with 12 nucleotides matching TRBD2. Germline-derived CDR1 and CDR2 are MNHEY and SVGAGI. CDR3 length: 15 amino acids. Losses at the gene ends were 8 bases for V and 3 bases for J; bases not matched to a gene: 5. The CDR3 loop is CASLPGLAGYNEQFF. CDR3 in DNA: TGTGCCAGCCTACCGGGACTAGCGGGCTACAATGAGCAGTTCTTC.

Turning to this clone: The sample carries other DNA sequences with the same CDR3. The chain has TRBV30 and TRBJ2-2; 8 bases line up with TRBD1. The CDR3 runs to 14 residues. CDR1 is GTSNPN and CDR2 is SVGIG in the germline V gene (reference sequence). Trimming at V came to 1 base and at J to 7 bases, leaving 5 bases not matched to a gene. CDR3 protein: CAWSGQGAIGELFF. The CDR3, as DNA: TGTGCCTGGAGTGGGCAGGGGGCTATCGGGGAGCTGTTTTTT.

The chain joins TRBV19 to TRBJ2-1; perhaps TRBD2 as D (6 bases). Trimming pared 7 bases from V and 3 bases from J, leaving 13 bases between. CDR3 size: 14 residues. CDR1 and CDR2 from the germline V gene are LNHDA and SQIVND (reference sequence). The CDR3 DNA is TGTGCCAGTACCGGACTAACGAACTACAATGAGCAGTTCTTC. Protein product: CASTGLTNYNEQFF.

This chain uses TRBV7-9 with TRBJ2-1, with TRBD1 matching 7 bases. CDR1 and CDR2 from the germline V gene are SEHNR and FQNEAQ (reference sequence). The CDR3 runs 15 residues. The V segment lost 5 bases and the J segment 4 bases; nucleotides outside the gene matches: 8. CDR3 nucleotide sequence: TGTGCCAGCAGCCCGCGAGGGGACAGATACAATGAGCAGTTCTTC. It yields the protein CASSPRGDRYNEQFF.